This T cell receptor (beta chain) was identified in a study of T cell responses to AZD1222 COVID-19 vaccine. Study outcomes and limitations: Among spike-specific TCRs, nearly half reportedly target unmutated variant regions. Once two AZD1222 doses were given, Spike-specific TCR breadth and depth went up.

The germline gives CDR1 MNHEY, CDR2 SMNVEV (reference sequence). The CDR3 runs to 16 residues. V trimming: 5 bases; J trimming: 1 base; junction bases outside the gene matches: 9. The protocol was immunoSEQ multiplex PCR, while the TCRdb copy is restricted to in-frame clones and leaves out a portion. The data contain 7,500 to 8,500 clones, roughly 90% of them singletons. Second-dose recipients at about 4 or about 12 weeks were treated as one pooled group. To note about this clone: The target antigen is unknown.

The clonotype was recovered from an adult who received the AZD1222 COVID-19 vaccine. This specimen consisted of peripheral blood, obtained 28 days after the second AZD1222 dose. This chain connects TRBV27 to TRBJ2-7, with 9 positions matching TRBD1. CDR3 DNA: TGTGCCAGCAGTCTTCTTACAGGGGGCGAATCCTACGAGCAGTACTTC. Amino acid sequence: CASSLLTGGESYEQYF.